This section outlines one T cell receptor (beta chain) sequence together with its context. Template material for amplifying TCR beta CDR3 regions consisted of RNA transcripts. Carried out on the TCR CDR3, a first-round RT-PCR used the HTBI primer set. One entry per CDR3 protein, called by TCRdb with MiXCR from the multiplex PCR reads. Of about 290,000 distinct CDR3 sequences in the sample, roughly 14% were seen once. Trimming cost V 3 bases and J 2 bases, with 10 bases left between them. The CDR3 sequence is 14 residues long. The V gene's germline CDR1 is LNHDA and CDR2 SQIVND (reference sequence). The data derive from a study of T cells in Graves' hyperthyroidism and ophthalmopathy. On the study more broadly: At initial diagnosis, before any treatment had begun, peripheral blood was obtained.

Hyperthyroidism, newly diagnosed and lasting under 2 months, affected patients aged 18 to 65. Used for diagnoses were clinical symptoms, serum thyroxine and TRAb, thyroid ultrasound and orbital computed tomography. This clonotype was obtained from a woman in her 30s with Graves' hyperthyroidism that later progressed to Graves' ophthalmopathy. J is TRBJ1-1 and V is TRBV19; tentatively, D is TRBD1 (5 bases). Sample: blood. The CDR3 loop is CASSMGDLNTEAFF. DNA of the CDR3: TGTGCCAGTAGTATGGGGGATTTAAACACTGAAGCTTTCTTT.